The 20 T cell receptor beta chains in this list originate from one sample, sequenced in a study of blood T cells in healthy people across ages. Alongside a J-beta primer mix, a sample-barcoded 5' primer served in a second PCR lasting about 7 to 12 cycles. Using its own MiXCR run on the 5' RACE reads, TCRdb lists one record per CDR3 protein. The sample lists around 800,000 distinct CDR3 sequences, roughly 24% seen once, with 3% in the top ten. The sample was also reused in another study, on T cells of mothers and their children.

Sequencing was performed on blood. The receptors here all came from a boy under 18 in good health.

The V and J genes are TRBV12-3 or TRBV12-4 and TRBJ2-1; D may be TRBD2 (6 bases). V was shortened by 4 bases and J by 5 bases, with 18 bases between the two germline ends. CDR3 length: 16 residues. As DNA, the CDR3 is TGTGCCAGCAGTTATCCGACTGGGCGGGGTAACAATGAGCAGTTCTTC. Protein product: CASSYPTGRGNNEQFF.

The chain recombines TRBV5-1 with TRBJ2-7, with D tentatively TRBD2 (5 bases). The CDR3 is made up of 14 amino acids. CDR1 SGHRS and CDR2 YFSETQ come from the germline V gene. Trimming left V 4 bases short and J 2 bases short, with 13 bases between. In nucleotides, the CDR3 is TGCGCCAGCAGCCGGGGAGACGGGGCCTACGAGCAGTACTTC. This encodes CASSRGDGAYEQYF.

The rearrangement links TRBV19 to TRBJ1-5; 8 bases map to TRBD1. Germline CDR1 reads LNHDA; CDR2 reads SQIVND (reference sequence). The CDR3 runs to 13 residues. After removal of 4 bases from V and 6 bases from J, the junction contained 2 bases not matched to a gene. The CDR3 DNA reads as TGTGCCAGTAGTACAGGGGGCGGTCAGCCCCAGCATTTT. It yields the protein CASSTGGGQPQHF.

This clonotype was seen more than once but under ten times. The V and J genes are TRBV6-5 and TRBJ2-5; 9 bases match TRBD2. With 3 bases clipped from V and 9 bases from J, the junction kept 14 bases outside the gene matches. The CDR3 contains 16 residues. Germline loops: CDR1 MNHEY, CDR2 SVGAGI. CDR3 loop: CASSYSSGESRRAQYF. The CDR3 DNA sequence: TGTGCCAGCAGTTATTCTAGCGGGGAATCTAGGAGGGCCCAGTACTTC.

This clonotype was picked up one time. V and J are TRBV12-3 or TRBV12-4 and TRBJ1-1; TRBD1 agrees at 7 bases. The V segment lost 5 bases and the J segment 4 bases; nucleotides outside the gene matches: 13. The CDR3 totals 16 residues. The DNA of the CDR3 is TGTGCCAGCAGTCCGTCGTCAGGGGGAAGGCGCACTGAAGCTTTCTTT. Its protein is CASSPSSGGRRTEAFF.

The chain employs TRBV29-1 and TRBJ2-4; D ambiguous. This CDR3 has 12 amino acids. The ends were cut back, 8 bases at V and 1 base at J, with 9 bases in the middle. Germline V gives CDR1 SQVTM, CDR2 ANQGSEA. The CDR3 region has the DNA TGCAGCCATTTAGGGGCCAAAAACATTCAGTACTTC. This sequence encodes CSHLGAKNIQYF.

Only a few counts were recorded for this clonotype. The CDR3 region has the DNA TGTGCCAGCAGTTTCCCCGGGGGGGCCTCCGGGGAGCTGTTTTTT. It encodes CASSFPGGASGELFF. This rearrangement joins TRBV12-3 or TRBV12-4 to TRBJ2-2; 8 nucleotides agree with TRBD2. J was trimmed by 6 bases and V by 3 bases; bases with no gene match: 6. The length of the CDR3 is 15 residues.

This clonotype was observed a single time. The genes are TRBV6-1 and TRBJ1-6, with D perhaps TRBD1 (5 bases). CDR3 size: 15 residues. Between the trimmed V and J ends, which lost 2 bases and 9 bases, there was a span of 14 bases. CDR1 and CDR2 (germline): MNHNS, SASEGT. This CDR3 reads CASSESWDRFSPLHF. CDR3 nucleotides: TGTGCCAGCAGTGAAAGCTGGGACCGATTTTCACCCCTCCACTTT.

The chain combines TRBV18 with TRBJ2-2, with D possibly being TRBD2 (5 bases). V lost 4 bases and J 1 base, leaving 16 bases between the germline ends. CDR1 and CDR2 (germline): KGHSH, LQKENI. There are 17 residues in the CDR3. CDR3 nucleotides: TGTGCCAGCTCACTTCAACCGCCCGGGGTGAACACCGGGGAGCTGTTTTTT. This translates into CASSLQPPGVNTGELFF.

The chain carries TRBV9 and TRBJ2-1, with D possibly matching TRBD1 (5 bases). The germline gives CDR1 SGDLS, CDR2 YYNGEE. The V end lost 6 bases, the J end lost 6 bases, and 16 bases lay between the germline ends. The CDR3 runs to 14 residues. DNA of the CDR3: TGTGCCAGCAAAAAAGGGGCGACGGGCAATGAGCAGTTCTTC. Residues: CASKKGATGNEQFF.

CDR3 sequence: CASSLGLFYNEQFF. The CDR3 nucleotides are TGTGCCAGCAGTCTCGGGTTATTTTACAATGAGCAGTTCTTC. V and J are TRBV12-3 or TRBV12-4 and TRBJ2-1; D gene unclear. The CDR3 is 14 amino acids. V was pared by 5 bases and J by 4 bases, with 12 bases between.

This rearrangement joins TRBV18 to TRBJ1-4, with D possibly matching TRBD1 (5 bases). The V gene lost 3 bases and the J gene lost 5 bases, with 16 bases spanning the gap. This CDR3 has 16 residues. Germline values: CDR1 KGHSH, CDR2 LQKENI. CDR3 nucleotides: TGTGCCAGCTCACCTCATCCCGGGGCACACAATGAAAAACTGTTTTTT. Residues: CASSPHPGAHNEKLFF.

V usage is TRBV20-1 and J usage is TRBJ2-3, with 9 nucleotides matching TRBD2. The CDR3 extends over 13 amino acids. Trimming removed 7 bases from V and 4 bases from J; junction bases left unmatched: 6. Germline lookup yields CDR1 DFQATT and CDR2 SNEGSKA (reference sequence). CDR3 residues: CSVHAGGADTQYF. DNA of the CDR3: TGCAGTGTTCATGCGGGAGGGGCAGATACGCAGTATTTT.

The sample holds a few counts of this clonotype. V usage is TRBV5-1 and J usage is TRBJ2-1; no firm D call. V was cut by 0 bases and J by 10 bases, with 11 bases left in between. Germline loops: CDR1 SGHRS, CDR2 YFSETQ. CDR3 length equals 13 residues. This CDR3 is CASSLEVPREQFF. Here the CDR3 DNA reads TGCGCCAGCAGCTTGGAGGTACCTAGGGAGCAGTTCTTC.

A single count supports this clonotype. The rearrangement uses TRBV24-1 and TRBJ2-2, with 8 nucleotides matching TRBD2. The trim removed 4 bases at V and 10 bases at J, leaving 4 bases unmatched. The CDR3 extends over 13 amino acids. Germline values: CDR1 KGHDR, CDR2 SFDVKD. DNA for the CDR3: TGTGCCACCAGTGACTGGCGGGAGGAGGAGCTGTTTTTT. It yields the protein CATSDWREEELFF.

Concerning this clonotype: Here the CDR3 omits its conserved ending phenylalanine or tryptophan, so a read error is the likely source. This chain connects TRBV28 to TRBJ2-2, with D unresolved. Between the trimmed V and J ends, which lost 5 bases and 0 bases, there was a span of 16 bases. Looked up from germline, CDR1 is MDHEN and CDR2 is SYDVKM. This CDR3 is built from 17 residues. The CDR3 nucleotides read TGTGCCAGCAGTGCACGTCGAGGCAGACCGAACACCGGGGAGCTGTTTCTT. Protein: CASSARRGRPNTGELFL.

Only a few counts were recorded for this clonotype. CDR3 amino acids: CASSPPAGERKYEQYF. The CDR3 region has the DNA TGTGCCAGCAGCCCCCCCGCGGGTGAAAGGAAATACGAGCAGTACTTC. The V and J genes are TRBV6-4 and TRBJ2-5; D might be TRBD2 (5 bases). The DNA end is a closer match to TRBJ2-7, so the J assignment may be wrong. The CDR3 totals 16 residues. Looked up from germline, CDR1 is MRHNA and CDR2 is SNTAGT.

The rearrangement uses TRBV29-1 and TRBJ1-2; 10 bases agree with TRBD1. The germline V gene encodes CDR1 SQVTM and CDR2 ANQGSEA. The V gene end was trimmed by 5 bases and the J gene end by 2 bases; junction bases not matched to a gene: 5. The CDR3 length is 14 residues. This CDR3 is CSVRDRGSNYGYTF. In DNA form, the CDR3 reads TGCAGCGTTCGGGACAGGGGATCGAACTATGGCTACACCTTC. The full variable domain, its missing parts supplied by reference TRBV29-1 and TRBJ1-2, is SAVISQKPSRDICQRGTSLTIQCQVDSQVTMMFWYRQQPGQSLTLIATANQGSEATYESGFVIDKFPISRPNLTFSTLTVSNMSPEDSSIYLCSVRDRGSNYGYTFGSGTRLTVV.

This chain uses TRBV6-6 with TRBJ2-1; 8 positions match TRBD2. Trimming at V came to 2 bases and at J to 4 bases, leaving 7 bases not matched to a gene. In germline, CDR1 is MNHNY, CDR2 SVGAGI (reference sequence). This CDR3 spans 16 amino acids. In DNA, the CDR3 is TGTGCCAGCAGTTACCCGACCCGGGGGGGATACAATGAGCAGTTCTTC. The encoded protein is CASSYPTRGGYNEQFF.

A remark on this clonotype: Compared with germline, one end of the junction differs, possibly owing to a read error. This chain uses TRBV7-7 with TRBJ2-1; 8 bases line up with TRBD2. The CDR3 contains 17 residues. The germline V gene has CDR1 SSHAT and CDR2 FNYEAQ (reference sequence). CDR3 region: CASSLGNPSGPYNEQFF. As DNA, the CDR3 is TGTGCTAGCAGCTTAGGGAATCCTAGCGGGCCCTACAATGAGCAGTTCTTC. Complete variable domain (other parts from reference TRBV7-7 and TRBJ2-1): GAGVSQSPRYKVTKRGQDVTLRCDPISSHATLYWYQQALGQGPEFLTYFNYEAQPDKSGLPSDRFSAERPEGSISTLTIQRTEQRDSAMYRCASSLGNPSGPYNEQFFGPGTRLTVL.